This passage covers 27 T cell receptor beta chains from one sample sequenced in a study of blood T cells in healthy people across ages (dated by TCRdb to about 2015). Preparation of the library involved 5' RACE. TCRdb names Illumina HiSeq 2500 as the instrument used. A second PCR of roughly 7 to 11 cycles was performed with a sample-barcoded 5' primer and a J-beta primer mix. TCRdb ran its own pipeline on the public reads, namely fastp trimming at Q25 and MiXCR clone calling, and kept in-frame beta chains. Rows with one shared CDR3 protein collapse into an entry with the most common genes and DNA. Counted in this sample were around 620,000 distinct CDR3 sequences; 27% of them appeared once. The ten biggest clones cover about a fifth of the sample. Sequenced: blood. All receptors derive from a woman aged 70-85 years in good health.

The V call is TRBV7-3, the J call TRBJ2-7; D uncertain. The CDR3 is 13 residues long. Germline V lookup: CDR1 SGHTA, CDR2 FQGTGA. Trimming removed 5 bases from V and 0 bases from J, with 8 bases in between. CDR3 DNA sequence: TGTGCCAGCAGCCCTCAAAGCTCCTACGAGCAGTACTTC. Residues: CASSPQSSYEQYF.

This clonotype showed up just a few times. The genes are TRBV30 and TRBJ1-6, with D unresolved. There are 13 residues in the CDR3. V dropped 0 bases and J dropped 7 bases, with 7 bases sitting between them. Germline CDR1 and CDR2: GTSNPN and SVGIG (reference sequence). The CDR3 is CAWSVQSNSPLHF. In DNA form, the CDR3 reads TGTGCCTGGAGTGTACAGTCCAATTCACCCCTCCACTTT.

This clonotype was seen a few times. This rearrangement joins TRBV20-1 to TRBJ1-1, with TRBD1 matching over 8 bases. Germline CDR1 reads DFQATT; CDR2 reads SNEGSKA (reference sequence). Unmatched junction bases numbered 10, after V lost 0 bases and J lost 7 bases. The length of the CDR3 is 15 residues. The CDR3 loop is CSARDLSTGANEAFF. The DNA of the CDR3 is TGCAGTGCTAGAGATCTCTCGACAGGGGCCAATGAAGCTTTCTTT.

V and J are TRBV7-9 and TRBJ2-1; no definite D call. Between the trimmed V and J ends, which lost 0 bases and 0 bases, there was a span of 9 bases. This CDR3 contains 16 residues. The germline gives CDR1 SEHNR, CDR2 FQNEAQ (reference sequence). Here the CDR3 DNA reads TGTGCCAGCAGCTTAGCTCCGGGCCTCTCCTACAATGAGCAGTTCTTC. Translated: CASSLAPGLSYNEQFF.

This clonotype was detected only a few times. The chain uses TRBV5-1 and TRBJ1-4; 8 bases align to TRBD1. With 4 bases clipped from V and 5 bases from J, the junction kept 4 bases outside the gene matches. Germline-derived CDR1 and CDR2 are SGHRS and YFSETQ. The CDR3 covers 14 residues. DNA for the CDR3: TGCGCCAGCAGCGAGGGACAGGACAATGAAAAACTGTTTTTT. Its translation is CASSEGQDNEKLFF.

The chain employs TRBV7-2 and TRBJ2-5; TRBD1 is a possible D gene (5 bases). The J call is uncertain, as TRBJ2-7 better fits the DNA end. CDR3 size: 14 residues. The germline CDR1 and CDR2 sequences are SGHTA and FQGNSA. CDR3 in amino acids: CASSLQGTSSEQYF. CDR3 nucleotide sequence: TGTGCCAGCAGCTTACAGGGAACGTCGAGCGAGCAGTACTTC.

This chain connects TRBV6-2 or TRBV6-3 to TRBJ1-1; D possibly corresponds to TRBD1 (6 bases). Trimming shortened V by 7 bases and J by 6 bases, and 18 bases separated the two germline ends. There are 14 residues in the CDR3. The germline CDR1 and CDR2 sequences are MNHEY and SVGEGT. This CDR3 is CASKSLDSYAEAFF. DNA for the CDR3: TGTGCCAGCAAATCCCTGGACAGTTACGCTGAAGCTTTCTTT.

This clonotype was found a few times. This sequence joins TRBV6-6 and TRBJ2-1; maybe TRBD2 (5 bases). V was pared by 2 bases and J by 1 base, with 12 bases between. The CDR3 is 16 residues long. The germline gives CDR1 MNHNY, CDR2 SVGAGI (reference sequence). CDR3 in amino acids: CASSYPIGVSYNEQFF. CDR3 DNA: TGTGCCAGCAGTTACCCGATCGGGGTTTCCTACAATGAGCAGTTCTTC.

This clonotype was detected a few times. Here the CDR3 DNA reads TGTGCCAGCAGCTACAGAGACACTACGACCCAGTACTTC. It translates to CASSYRDTTTQYF. V and J are TRBV7-9 and TRBJ2-5; no clear D. Trimming removed 4 bases at V and 7 bases at J, with 13 bases between. The CDR3 spans 13 residues. In germline, CDR1 is SEHNR, CDR2 FQNEAQ (reference sequence).

A few counts support this clonotype. The gene calls are TRBV5-1 and TRBJ2-2; 9 bases map to TRBD2. With V trimmed by 2 bases and J by 1 base, 3 bases remained unmatched. This CDR3 comprises 16 residues. Germline values: CDR1 SGHRS, CDR2 YFSETQ. CDR3 region: CASSLPAGGNTGELFF. In nucleotides, the CDR3 is TGCGCCAGCAGCTTACCAGCGGGGGGGAACACCGGGGAGCTGTTTTTT.

This clonotype was counted a few times. CDR3: CASSYPSLANTGELFF. In nucleotides, the CDR3 is TGTGCCAGCAGTTACCCCAGCCTCGCGAACACCGGGGAGCTGTTTTTT. This chain connects TRBV6-5 to TRBJ2-2; no firm D call. With 2 bases removed from V and 0 bases from J, the gap between germline ends came to 10 bases. The germline CDR1 and CDR2 sequences are MNHEY and SVGAGI. The CDR3 runs 16 residues.

The sample holds a few counts of this clonotype. The chain carries TRBV7-8 and TRBJ1-1; 7 nucleotides line up with TRBD1. Germline CDR1 reads SGHVS; CDR2 reads FQNEAQ. CDR3 length: 15 residues. The trim removed 5 bases at V and 4 bases at J, leaving 10 bases unmatched. In DNA form, the CDR3 reads TGTGCCAGCAGCGTGAGGCGGGACAGTCGCACTGAAGCTTTCTTT. It encodes CASSVRRDSRTEAFF.

A few counts support this clonotype. The chain carries TRBV7-2 and TRBJ1-4; D is undetermined. Germline CDR1 reads SGHTA; CDR2 reads FQGNSA. This CDR3 has 15 amino acids. V lost 4 bases, J lost 4 bases, and 13 bases lay in between. CDR3 loop: CASSYVRRFNEKLFF. Written as DNA, the CDR3 is TGTGCCAGCAGCTACGTAAGGAGGTTTAATGAAAAACTGTTTTTT.

Regarding this clonotype: The junction departs from the called germline gene at one end, perhaps through a read error. The chain recombines TRBV7-3 with TRBJ2-7; possibly TRBD2 for D (5 bases). Judging by the DNA end, TRBJ2-5 fits better; the J call may be wrong. The CDR3 has 13 residues. From germline, CDR1 is SGHTA and CDR2 FQGTGA. The DNA for the CDR3 is TGTACCAGCAGCTTAAAGGCGGGAGAGACCCAGTACTTC. Its protein is CTSSLKAGETQYF.

The chain carries TRBV11-2 and TRBJ2-5; tentative D call: TRBD2 (7 bases). The germline CDR1 and CDR2 sequences are SGHAT and FQNNGV. The CDR3 consists of 15 residues. Trimming removed 5 bases from V and 4 bases from J, with 17 bases in between. The CDR3 DNA reads TGTGCCAGCAGCGGAAACAGGGTAGCGGGAGAGACCCAGTACTTC. It is translated as CASSGNRVAGETQYF.

This clonotype was seen a few times. The chain is built from TRBV7-2 and TRBJ2-4, with D unresolved. The CDR3 has 13 amino acids. Trimming left V 5 bases short and J 5 bases short, with 10 bases between. Germline assignment: CDR1 SGHTA and CDR2 FQGNSA. Here the CDR3 reads CASSPRAENIQYF. Written as DNA, the CDR3 is TGTGCCAGCAGCCCCCGGGCCGAAAACATTCAGTACTTC.

The chain recombines TRBV20-1 with TRBJ2-1; TRBD2 matches at 9 bases. The germline V gene encodes CDR1 DFQATT and CDR2 SNEGSKA (reference sequence). Trimming took 2 bases from V and 7 from J; bases not matched to a gene: 0. This CDR3 region has 12 residues. CDR3 DNA sequence: TGCAGTGCTAGAACTAGCGGGAATGAGCAGTTCTTC. Its protein product is CSARTSGNEQFF.

The DNA for the CDR3 is TGTGCCAGCAGTTTAGTGGACAGGGTTAACGAGCAGTACTTC. This translates into CASSLVDRVNEQYF. The chain links TRBV28 to TRBJ2-5, with 8 bases identical to TRBD1. The J call may be wrong; the DNA end is better matched by TRBJ2-7. Germline V gene lookup returns CDR1 MDHEN and CDR2 SYDVKM. The CDR3 has 14 residues.

This clonotype was detected ten times or more. This chain joins TRBV7-2 and TRBJ2-5; the match to TRBD1 covers 11 bases. The V gene's germline CDR1 is SGHTA and CDR2 FQGNSA. The ends lost 4 bases at V and 4 bases at J; junction bases unmatched: 5. The CDR3 extends over 15 amino acids. CDR3 sequence (DNA): TGTGCCAGCAGCTGGACAGGGGGCCTCGGAGAGACCCAGTACTTC. Its protein product is CASSWTGGLGETQYF.

This clonotype was found a few times. The chain couples TRBV24-1 to TRBJ2-1; 7 bases map to TRBD2. The CDR3 has 15 residues. The V segment lost 7 bases and the J segment 8 bases; nucleotides outside the gene matches: 13. The germline gives CDR1 KGHDR, CDR2 SFDVKD. DNA of the CDR3: TGTGCCACCAGCGGGATCGGGGGGATGTTGGATGAGCAGTTCTTC. Protein sequence: CATSGIGGMLDEQFF.

The chain recombines TRBV11-3 with TRBJ1-3; D remains ambiguous. Trimming removed 5 bases from V and 0 bases from J, with 5 bases in between. The CDR3 loop spans 13 amino acids. Germline V gives CDR1 SGHNT, CDR2 YENEEA. In DNA form, the CDR3 reads TGTGCCAGCAGCCTAATCTCTGGAAACACCATATATTTT. Residues: CASSLISGNTIYF.

This clonotype was seen a few times. The junction differs from germline at one of its ends, possibly a read error. This chain links TRBV5-1 with TRBJ1-1, with 8 bases that match TRBD1. Germline assignment: CDR1 SGHRS and CDR2 YFSETQ. The CDR3 sequence is 15 residues long. Here the CDR3 reads CASSLQGASDTEAFF. The CDR3 DNA reads TGCGCCAGCAGCTTGCAGGGGGCGTCGGACACTGAGGCTTTCTTT. Full variable domain (missing parts from reference TRBV5-1 and TRBJ1-1): KAGVTQTPRYLIKTRGQQVTLSCSPISGHRSVSWYQQTPGQGLQFLFEYFSETQRNKGNFPGRFSGRQFSNSRSEMNVSTLELGDSALYLCASSLQGASDTEAFFGQGTRLTVV.

This clonotype was picked up many times. The chain employs TRBV5-5 and TRBJ1-4; 8 bases line up with TRBD1. In germline, CDR1 is SGHKS, CDR2 YYEKEE (reference sequence). The CDR3 is 15 amino acids. J gave up 5 bases and V 5 bases, and 8 bases lay outside the gene matches. DNA for the CDR3: TGTGCCAGCAGTAGGTCAGGGGGCCTGAATGAAAAACTGTTTTTT. Its translation: CASSRSGGLNEKLFF. The variable domain in full, completed from reference TRBV5-5 and TRBJ1-4, reads DAGVTQSPTHLIKTRGQQVTLRCSPISGHKSVSWYQQVLGQGPQFIFQYYEKEERGRGNFPDRFSARQFPNYSSELNVNALLLGDSALYLCASSRSGGLNEKLFFGSGTQLSVL.

This clonotype was picked up a small number of times. The chain has TRBV9 and TRBJ2-4, with a weak D call TRBD1 (5 bases). The length of the CDR3 is 13 residues. CDR1 and CDR2 from the germline V gene are SGDLS and YYNGEE. The V gene lost 1 base and the J gene lost 5 bases, with 7 bases spanning the gap. Here the CDR3 DNA reads TGTGCCAGCAGCGTAACAGGTCAAAACATTCAGTACTTC. This codes for CASSVTGQNIQYF.

This clonotype was detected a few times. This chain connects TRBV20-1 to TRBJ1-2; TRBD1 might be the D (6 bases). V was trimmed by 5 bases and J by 6 bases, leaving 13 bases between them. This CDR3 region has 12 residues. Germline V lookup: CDR1 DFQATT, CDR2 SNEGSKA (reference sequence). CDR3 region: CSAELGADGYTF. CDR3 sequence (DNA): TGCAGTGCTGAATTGGGGGCGGATGGCTACACCTTC.

This chain links TRBV20-1 with TRBJ2-3, with D hard to call. Trimming stripped 4 bases from V and 5 bases from J, with 7 bases between. Germline values: CDR1 DFQATT, CDR2 SNEGSKA (reference sequence). The CDR3 consists of 11 residues. The CDR3 protein is CSATAVDTQYF. In DNA form, the CDR3 reads TGCAGTGCTACGGCGGTAGATACGCAGTATTTT.

The V call is TRBV4-3, the J call TRBJ2-3; 7 bases fit TRBD1. CDR1 is LGHNA and CDR2 is YSLEER in the germline V gene. CDR3 length: 14 residues. J gave up 4 bases and V 4 bases, and 5 bases lay outside the gene matches. The CDR3 bases are TGCGCCAGCAGCCTCGTAACAGGGGCAGATACGCAGTATTTT. Protein product: CASSLVTGADTQYF.